This TCR beta chain was profiled in a study of beta chain features in type 1 diabetes. Study-wide points: For patients and controls alike, PCR might favor shorter templates to the same degree. Insertions at VDJ junctions were less frequent in type 1 diabetes patients. These patients also deleted more nucleotides at the same junctions. People with Type 1 diabetes carried modestly yet significantly shorter TCRB CDR3s in all four CD4+ subsets.

Every bit of the isolated RNA underwent reverse transcription, so sequencing read expressed TCRB transcripts. Sequencing was performed with immunoSEQ multiplex PCR; in TCRdb, only in-frame clones are kept and a portion is missing. Of around 430,000 clones detected, 30% appear once; the ten largest clones hold around 0.065%. This clone was detected a few times. The antigen remains undetermined. Trimming took off 6 bases at V and 5 bases at J, with 18 bases between the two ends. The CDR3 is made up of 15 amino acids. The germline CDR1 and CDR2 sequences are SGHRS and YFSETQ. Naive, central memory, regulatory and stem cell-like memory cells within the CD4+ compartment were sorted using CD45RO/CCR7/CD25/CD127/CD95/CD27.

The chain is built from TRBV5-1 and TRBJ2-1, with D hard to call. The sequenced sample was naive CD4+ T cells from blood. The receptor's source is a man between 18 and 35 years old in good health. CDR3 loop: CASTIAGVWDNEQFF. The CDR3 DNA sequence: TGCGCCAGCACCATAGCTGGGGTCTGGGACAATGAGCAGTTCTTC.